A selection of T cell receptor beta chains follows, all from one sample in a study of cytomegalovirus exposure and HLA in healthy donors. Sequencing used immunoSEQ multiplex PCR; TCRdb keeps in-frame clones, though not all of them. The sample yields 150,000 to 200,000 clones, about 80% seen once. Sequencing was done on a sample of PBMCs. The receptor source for this set is a woman aged 45-65 years in good health and CMV-seronegative. Both conserved end residues are part of each CDR3. The D gene is left open where the match is weak. The listing skips clone size in some rows; elsewhere it reads once, few, many or a size class.

V: TRBV7-9; D: TRBD2; size: NA; J: TRBJ2-7; DNA: TGTGCCAGCAGCAGGACTAGCGGGGCCCACGAGCAGTACTTC; CDR3: CASSRTSGAHEQYF
V: TRBV28; D: NA; size: NA; J: TRBJ2-6; DNA: TGTGCCAGCAGCTCCTCGACCCGACGGGTCAACGTCCTGACTTTC; CDR3: CASSSSTRRVNVLTF
V: TRBV18; D: NA; size: NA; J: TRBJ1-5; DNA: TGTGCCAGCTCACTCCAGGGCCGTAGCAATCAGCCCCAGCATTTT; CDR3: CASSLQGRSNQPQHF
V: TRBV4-3; D: NA; size: once; J: TRBJ1-6; DNA: TGCGCCAGCAGCGAGGACAGAAGGAATTCACCCCTCCACTTT; CDR3: CASSEDRRNSPLHF
V: TRBV7-2; D: NA; size: NA; J: TRBJ2-1; DNA: TGTGCCAGCAGCACCTCTGGGGCAGTTGTCGATGAGCAGTTCTTC; CDR3: CASSTSGAVVDEQFF
V: TRBV7-9; D: TRBD2; size: NA; J: TRBJ2-3; DNA: TGTGCCAGCAGCTTAAGCCTAGCGGGAAGCACAGATACGCAGTATTTT; CDR3: CASSLSLAGSTDTQYF
V: TRBV5-1; D: TRBD1; size: NA; J: TRBJ2-7; DNA: TGCGCCAGCAGCCCCGGCGGGGACAGGGACTTAGGGCAGTACTTC; CDR3: CASSPGGDRDLGQYF
V: TRBV5-4; D: NA; size: NA; J: TRBJ2-5; DNA: TGTGCCAGCAGCTTGGAGCAGCGCCAAGAGACCCAGTACTTC; CDR3: CASSLEQRQETQYF
V: TRBV28; D: TRBD1; size: few; J: TRBJ1-4; DNA: TGTGCCAGCAGTTTATCCCGCGACCGAACCGGACAGGCGAATCCAACTAATGAAAAACTGTTTTTT; CDR3: CASSLSRDRTGQANPTNEKLFF
V: TRBV7-9; D: NA; size: once; J: TRBJ1-3; DNA: TGTGCCAGCAGCTTAACACAATCAGGGTCTGGAAACACCATATATTTT; CDR3: CASSLTQSGSGNTIYF
V: TRBV19; D: NA; size: NA; J: TRBJ1-5; DNA: TGTGCCAGTAGTCAGGGATTCAGCAATCAGCCCCAGCATTTT; CDR3: CASSQGFSNQPQHF
V: TRBV28; D: TRBD2; size: NA; J: TRBJ2-3; DNA: TGTGCCAGCAGTTTCTGGACTAGCGGGGGGTTTGGCCCAGATACGCAGTATTTT; CDR3: CASSFWTSGGFGPDTQYF
V: TRBV2; D: TRBD2; size: NA; J: TRBJ2-1; DNA: TGTGCCAGCAGTCCCTCCCGGCTAGCGGGGTATTACAATGAGCAGTTCTTC; CDR3: CASSPSRLAGYYNEQFF
V: TRBV18; D: NA; size: once; J: TRBJ2-5; DNA: TGTGCCAGCTCACCAGGGAAGGGGGAGACCCAGTACTTC; CDR3: CASSPGKGETQYF
V: TRBV18; D: TRBD1; size: once; J: TRBJ1-1; DNA: TGTGCCAGCTCAACGGACAGGGTAACTGAAGCTTTCTTT; CDR3: CASSTDRVTEAFF
V: TRBV19; D: TRBD1; size: few; J: TRBJ2-2; DNA: TGTGCCAGTAGTACCCAGGGGGCGCGGACCGGGGAGCTGTTTTTT; CDR3: CASSTQGARTGELFF
V: TRBV25-1; D: NA; size: NA; J: TRBJ2-2; DNA: TGTGCCAGCAGTGATCGAGAGGGTGCCACCGGGGAGCTGTTTTTT; CDR3: CASSDREGATGELFF
V: TRBV28; D: TRBD1; size: once; J: TRBJ2-2; DNA: TGTGCCAGCAGCACGGACAGGGATGGTACCGGGGAGCTGTTTTTT; CDR3: CASSTDRDGTGELFF
V: TRBV6-5; D: TRBD1; size: NA; J: TRBJ2-7; DNA: TGTGCCAGCAGTTACTCTGTGACAGGGTCCTACGAGCAGTACTTC; CDR3: CASSYSVTGSYEQYF
V: TRBV7-9; D: NA; size: once; J: TRBJ1-4; DNA: TGTGCCAGCAGCTTGACCAGGTCGGTCGGAGAAAAACTGTTTTTT; CDR3: CASSLTRSVGEKLFF
V: TRBV11-3; D: NA; size: NA; J: TRBJ2-1; DNA: TGTGCCAGCAGCTTAAACAGCCTCAATGAGCAGTTCTTC; CDR3: CASSLNSLNEQFF
V: TRBV2; D: NA; size: NA; J: TRBJ1-1; DNA: TGTGCCAGCAGTGAAGCGCTTCTTCGACGGGTTGAAGCTTTCTTT; CDR3: CASSEALLRRVEAFF
V: TRBV4-3; D: TRBD1; size: few; J: TRBJ2-2; DNA: TGCGCCAGCAGCCCGACAGGGACGGACACCGGGGAGCTGTTTTTT; CDR3: CASSPTGTDTGELFF
V: TRBV7-9; D: TRBD2; size: NA; J: TRBJ2-3; DNA: TGTGCCAGCAGCCCTGGGACTAGCGGGACAAGCACAGATACGCAGTATTTT; CDR3: CASSPGTSGTSTDTQYF
V: TRBV6-6; D: TRBD1; size: NA; J: TRBJ1-1; DNA: TGTGCCAGCAGCGGTAACAGGGGAAACACTGAAGCTTTCTTT; CDR3: CASSGNRGNTEAFF
V: TRBV28; D: TRBD1; size: NA; J: TRBJ2-7; DNA: TGTGCCAGCAGTTCCCCGGGACAGGGTCTTTGGAACGAGCAGTACTTC; CDR3: CASSSPGQGLWNEQYF
V: TRBV28; D: TRBD1; size: once; J: TRBJ1-5; DNA: TGTGCCAGCAGTCCGCTAACCAGGGGGACCAATCAGCCCCAGCATTTT; CDR3: CASSPLTRGTNQPQHF
V: TRBV5-1; D: TRBD1; size: NA; J: TRBJ2-1; DNA: TGCGCCAGCAGCTCTAAGACAGGGGAGGCCTACAATGAGCAGTTCTTC; CDR3: CASSSKTGEAYNEQFF
V: TRBV14; D: TRBD2; size: once; J: TRBJ2-1; DNA: TGTGCCAGCAGCCAAGTGGGAGGGGCGTATAGTGAGCAGTTCTTC; CDR3: CASSQVGGAYSEQFF
V: TRBV6-5; D: NA; size: NA; J: TRBJ2-3; DNA: TGTGCCAGCAGCCCGCGGGGGCCCAGCACAGATACGCAGTATTTT; CDR3: CASSPRGPSTDTQYF
V: TRBV5-1; D: NA; size: NA; J: TRBJ1-3; DNA: TGCGCCAGCAGCTTGGGGGCTTCGGGAAACACCATATATTTT; CDR3: CASSLGASGNTIYF
V: TRBV5-1; D: NA; size: NA; J: TRBJ2-7; DNA: TGCGCCAGCAGCCCACAGGGCCGCTCCTACGAGCAGTACTTC; CDR3: CASSPQGRSYEQYF
V: TRBV5-1; D: TRBD2; size: NA; J: TRBJ2-7; DNA: TGCGCCAGCAGCTTGGGGACTAGTGAATCCTACGAGCAGTACTTC; CDR3: CASSLGTSESYEQYF
V: TRBV7-2; D: TRBD1; size: NA; J: TRBJ1-1; DNA: TGTGCCAGCAGCTTAGTGGGGACAGCGAACACTGAAGCTTTCTTT; CDR3: CASSLVGTANTEAFF
V: TRBV5-1; D: NA; size: once; J: TRBJ2-3; DNA: TGCGCCAGCAGCCCGGAGGGACAGAGCACAGATACGCAGTATTTT; CDR3: CASSPEGQSTDTQYF
V: TRBV7-8; D: TRBD1; size: NA; J: TRBJ1-1; DNA: TGTGCCAGCACTACCCGAGGGGGGACAGGGGCCACTGAAGCTTTCTTT; CDR3: CASTTRGGTGATEAFF
V: TRBV4-1; D: NA; size: NA; J: TRBJ2-3; DNA: TGCGCCAGCAGCCAAGTTAGTAGCGAAGGTACGCAGTATTTT; CDR3: CASSQVSSEGTQYF
V: TRBV28; D: NA; size: once; J: TRBJ1-4; DNA: TGTGCCAGCAGGCAGGGGCCCGCAACTAATGAAAAACTGTTTTTT; CDR3: CASRQGPATNEKLFF
V: TRBV27; D: NA; size: once; J: TRBJ2-7; DNA: TGTGCCAGCAGTCCGATTGGGGCGCCGAGCTCCTACGAGCAGTACTTC; CDR3: CASSPIGAPSSYEQYF
V: TRBV11-2; D: NA; size: NA; J: TRBJ2-2; DNA: TGTGCCAGCAGCCCCCTGCAGGGTCTGGCCACCGGGGAGCTGTTTTTT; CDR3: CASSPLQGLATGELFF
V: TRBV10-3; D: NA; size: NA; J: TRBJ1-5; DNA: TGTGCCCCCCTCCGGGACGCCAGGGAGGTTAATCAGCCCCAGCATTTT; CDR3: CAPLRDAREVNQPQHF
V: TRBV7-9; D: TRBD2; size: NA; J: TRBJ2-7; DNA: TGTGCCAGCAGCCCTAGCGGCAGCCCCTACGAGCAGTACTTC; CDR3: CASSPSGSPYEQYF
V: TRBV19; D: TRBD1; size: once; J: TRBJ1-6; DNA: TGTGCCAGTAGTGGAGGACAGGGGATTTCACCCCTCCACTTT; CDR3: CASSGGQGISPLHF
V: TRBV28; D: NA; size: NA; J: TRBJ2-1; DNA: TGTGCCAGCAGTTCAGGGGTGTACAATGAGCAGTTCTTC; CDR3: CASSSGVYNEQFF
V: TRBV7-2; D: TRBD1; size: NA; J: TRBJ1-5; DNA: TGTGCCAGCAGCCTAGAACAGGGGTCGGAGCCCCAGCATTTT; CDR3: CASSLEQGSEPQHF
V: TRBV4-1; D: NA; size: NA; J: TRBJ1-2; DNA: TGCGCCAGCAGCCAAGACCCCGGGATGGGCTATGGCTACACCTTC; CDR3: CASSQDPGMGYGYTF
V: TRBV27; D: NA; size: NA; J: TRBJ2-2; DNA: TGTGCCAGCAGTCGGGGCACCGGGGAGCTGTTTTTT; CDR3: CASSRGTGELFF